Presented here are 8 T cell receptor beta chains from one specimen sequenced in a study of shared clonotypes between healthy human individuals. Here immunoSEQ multiplex PCR was the method, and the copy in TCRdb shows in-frame clones only, minus some. The sample lists 550,000 to 850,000 clones, around 77% occurring once. The specimen sequenced was memory CD4+ T cells sorted from blood. Described subset: CD45RA-negative fraction. These receptors all come from a woman in her twenties or thirties in good health.

The CDR3 spells CAGGIYDQPQHF. The CDR3 DNA is TGTGCCGGCGGGATATACGATCAGCCCCAGCATTTT. The chain uses TRBV6-1 and TRBJ1-5; the D is unclear. Trimming shortened V by 11 bases and J by 5 bases, and 13 bases separated the two germline ends. Per germline, CDR1 MNHNS and CDR2 SASEGT. CDR3 size: 12 residues.

This rearrangement joins TRBV18 to TRBJ2-3, with D perhaps matching TRBD2 (5 bases). Germline V gene data show CDR1 as KGHSH and CDR2 as LQKENI. This CDR3 region has 14 residues. The ends were cut back, 3 bases at V and 5 bases at J, with 12 bases in the middle. CDR3 sequence: CASSPGVSRDTQYF. As DNA, the CDR3 is TGTGCCAGCTCACCGGGAGTGAGTAGAGATACGCAGTATTTT.

The genes are TRBV28 and TRBJ2-7; no firm D call. V was shortened by 3 bases and J by 0 bases, with 15 bases between the two germline ends. CDR1 is MDHEN, CDR2 SYDVKM, per germline. CDR3 length equals 16 residues. The CDR3 loop reads CASSFPLTQSSYEQYF. The CDR3 bases are TGTGCCAGCAGTTTCCCCCTAACCCAGAGCTCCTACGAGCAGTACTTC.

The chain couples TRBV28 to TRBJ2-7, with 7 bases that match TRBD1. Germline V lookup: CDR1 MDHEN, CDR2 SYDVKM. This CDR3 contains 13 residues. Germline trimming cut 5 bases from V and 4 bases from J; bases unmatched to any gene: 5. The CDR3: CASSKTGTYEQYF. The DNA of the CDR3 is TGTGCCAGCAGTAAGACAGGGACGTACGAGCAGTACTTC. Combining the CDR3 with reference TRBV28 and TRBJ2-7 gives the whole variable domain DVKVTQSSRYLVKRTGEKVFLECVQDMDHENMFWYRQDPGLGLRLIYFSYDVKMKEKGDIPEGYSVSREKKERFSLILESASTNQTSMYLCASSKTGTYEQYFGPGTRLTVT.

There are a few counts of this clone. The chain employs TRBV5-1 and TRBJ2-6; D call uncertain. The CDR3 is made up of 14 amino acids. The germline V and J ends were trimmed by 1 base and 2 bases, with 4 bases remaining between them. The germline CDR1 and CDR2 sequences are SGHRS and YFSETQ. The CDR3: CASSLIPGANVLTF. CDR3 in DNA: TGCGCCAGCAGCTTGATACCTGGGGCCAACGTCCTGACTTTC.

The chain uses TRBV28 and TRBJ2-5, with 11 positions matching TRBD1. The V gene end was trimmed by 8 bases and the J gene end by 5 bases; junction bases not matched to a gene: 4. The CDR3 has 13 residues. The V gene's germline CDR1 is MDHEN and CDR2 SYDVKM. Here the CDR3 DNA reads TGTGCCAGCGGAGGACAGGGGGCTGAGACCCAGTACTTC. The encoded protein is CASGGQGAETQYF.

This clone was picked up a small number of times. The chain uses TRBV7-7 and TRBJ2-2; D gene unclear. The CDR3 is 13 amino acids. The ends were cut back, 5 bases at V and 5 bases at J, with 9 bases in the middle. From germline, CDR1 is SSHAT and CDR2 FNYEAQ (reference sequence). The CDR3 loop reads CASSPQETGELFF. CDR3 bases: TGTGCCAGCAGCCCCCAAGAGACCGGGGAGCTGTTTTTT.

The gene calls are TRBV4-1 and TRBJ2-1; 10 nucleotides match TRBD2. Per germline, CDR1 MGHRA and CDR2 YSYEKL. This CDR3 contains 17 residues. Trimming removed 1 base from V and 2 bases from J; junction bases left unmatched: 5. CDR3 sequence: CASSQVTLAGPYNEQFF. The CDR3, as DNA: TGCGCCAGCAGCCAAGTTACACTAGCGGGACCCTACAATGAGCAGTTCTTC.